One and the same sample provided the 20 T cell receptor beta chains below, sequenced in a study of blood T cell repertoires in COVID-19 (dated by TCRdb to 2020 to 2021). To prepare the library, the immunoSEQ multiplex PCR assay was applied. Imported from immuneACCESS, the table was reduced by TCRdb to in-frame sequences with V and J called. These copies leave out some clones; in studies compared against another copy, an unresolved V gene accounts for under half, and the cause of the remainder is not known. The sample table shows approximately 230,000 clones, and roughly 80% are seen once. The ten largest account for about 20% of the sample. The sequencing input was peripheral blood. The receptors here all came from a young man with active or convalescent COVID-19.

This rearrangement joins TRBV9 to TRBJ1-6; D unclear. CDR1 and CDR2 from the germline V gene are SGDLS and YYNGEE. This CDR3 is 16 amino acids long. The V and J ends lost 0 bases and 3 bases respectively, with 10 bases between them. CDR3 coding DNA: TGTGCCAGCAGCGTAGCAGGCGGGTTCTATAATTCACCCCTCCACTTT. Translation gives CASSVAGGFYNSPLHF.

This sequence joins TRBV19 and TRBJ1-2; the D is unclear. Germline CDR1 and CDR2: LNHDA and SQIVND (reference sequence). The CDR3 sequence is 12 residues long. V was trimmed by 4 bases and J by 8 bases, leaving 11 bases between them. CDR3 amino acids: CASSTGEDGYTF. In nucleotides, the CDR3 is TGTGCCAGTAGTACTGGGGAGGACGGCTACACCTTC.

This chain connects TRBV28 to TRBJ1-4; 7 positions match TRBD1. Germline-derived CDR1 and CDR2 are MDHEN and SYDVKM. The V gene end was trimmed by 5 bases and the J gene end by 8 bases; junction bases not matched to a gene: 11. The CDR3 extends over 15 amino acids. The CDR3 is CASSLQRGGIEKLFF. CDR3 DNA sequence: TGTGCCAGCAGTCTCCAGCGAGGGGGCATCGAAAAACTGTTTTTT.

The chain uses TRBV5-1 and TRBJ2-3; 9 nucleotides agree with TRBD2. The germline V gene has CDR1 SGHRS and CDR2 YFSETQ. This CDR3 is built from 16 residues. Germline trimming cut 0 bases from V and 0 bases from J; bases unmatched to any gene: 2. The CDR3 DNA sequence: TGCGCCAGCAGCTTGGACCTAGCGGGGAGCACAGATACGCAGTATTTT. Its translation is CASSLDLAGSTDTQYF. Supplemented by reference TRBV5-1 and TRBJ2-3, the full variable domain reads KAGVTQTPRYLIKTRGQQVTLSCSPISGHRSVSWYQQTPGQGLQFLFEYFSETQRNKGNFPGRFSGRQFSNSRSEMNVSTLELGDSALYLCASSLDLAGSTDTQYFGPGTRLTVL.

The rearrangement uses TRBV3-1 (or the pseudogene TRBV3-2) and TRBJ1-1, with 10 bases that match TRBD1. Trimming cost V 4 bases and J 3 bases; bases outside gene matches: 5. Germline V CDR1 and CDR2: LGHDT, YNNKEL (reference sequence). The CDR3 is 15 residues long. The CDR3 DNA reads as TGTGCCAGCAGCCGACGACAGGGGGCGGACACTGAAGCTTTCTTT. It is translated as CASSRRQGADTEAFF.

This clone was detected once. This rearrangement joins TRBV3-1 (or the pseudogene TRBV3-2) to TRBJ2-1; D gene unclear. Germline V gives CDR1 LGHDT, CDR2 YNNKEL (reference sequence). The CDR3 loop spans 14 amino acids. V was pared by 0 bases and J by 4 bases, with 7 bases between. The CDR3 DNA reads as TGTGCCAGCAGCCAAGAGCGCACTTACAATGAGCAGTTCTTC. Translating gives CASSQERTYNEQFF.

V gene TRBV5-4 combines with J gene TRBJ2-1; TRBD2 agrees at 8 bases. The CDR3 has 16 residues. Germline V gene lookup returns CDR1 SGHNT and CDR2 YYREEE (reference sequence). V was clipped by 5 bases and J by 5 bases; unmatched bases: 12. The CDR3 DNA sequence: TGTGCCAGCAGTTTCCCGGGACTAGAAGGGAACAATGAGCAGTTCTTC. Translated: CASSFPGLEGNNEQFF.

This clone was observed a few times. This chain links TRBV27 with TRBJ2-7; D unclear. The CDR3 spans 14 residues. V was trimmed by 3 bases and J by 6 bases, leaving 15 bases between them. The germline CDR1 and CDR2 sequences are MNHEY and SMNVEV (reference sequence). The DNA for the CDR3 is TGTGCCAGCAGTTTCCGACATGGCGTGGGCGAGCAGTACTTC. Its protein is CASSFRHGVGEQYF.

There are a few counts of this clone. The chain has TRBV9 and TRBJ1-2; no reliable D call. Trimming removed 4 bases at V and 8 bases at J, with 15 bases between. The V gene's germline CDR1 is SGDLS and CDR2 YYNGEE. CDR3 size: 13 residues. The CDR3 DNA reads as TGTGCCAGCAGCCCGAGCCCTCGGGAGGGCTACACCTTC. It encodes CASSPSPREGYTF.

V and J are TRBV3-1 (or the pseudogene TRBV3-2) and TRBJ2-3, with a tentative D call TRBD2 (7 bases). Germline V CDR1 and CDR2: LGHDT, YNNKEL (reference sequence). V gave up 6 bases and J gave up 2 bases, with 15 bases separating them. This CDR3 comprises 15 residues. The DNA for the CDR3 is TGTGCCAGCAGTCCGGTAGGGGGGGCCACAGATACGCAGTATTTT. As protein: CASSPVGGATDTQYF.

CDR3 coding DNA: TGTGCCAGCAGCTTAAGGACCCCCCGACAGGGAAATGAAGCTTTCTTT. It specifies CASSLRTPRQGNEAFF. The chain uses TRBV13 and TRBJ1-1; 7 nucleotides match TRBD1. With V trimmed by 2 bases and J by 7 bases, 13 bases remained unmatched. This CDR3 comprises 16 residues. The germline V gene has CDR1 PRHDT and CDR2 FYEKMQ (reference sequence).

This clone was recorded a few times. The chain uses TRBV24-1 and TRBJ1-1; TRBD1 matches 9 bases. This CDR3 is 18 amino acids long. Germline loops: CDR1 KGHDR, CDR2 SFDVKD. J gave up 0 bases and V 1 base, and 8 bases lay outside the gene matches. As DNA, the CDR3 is TGTGCCACCAGTGATTTAGGGACAGGGAAAAGGATGAACACTGAAGCTTTCTTT. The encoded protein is CATSDLGTGKRMNTEAFF.

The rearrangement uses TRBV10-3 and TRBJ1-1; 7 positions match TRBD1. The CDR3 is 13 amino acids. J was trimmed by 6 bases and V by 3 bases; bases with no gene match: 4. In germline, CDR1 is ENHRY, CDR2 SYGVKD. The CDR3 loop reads CAISDTGVAEAFF. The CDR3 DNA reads TGTGCCATCAGTGACACAGGGGTGGCTGAAGCTTTCTTT.

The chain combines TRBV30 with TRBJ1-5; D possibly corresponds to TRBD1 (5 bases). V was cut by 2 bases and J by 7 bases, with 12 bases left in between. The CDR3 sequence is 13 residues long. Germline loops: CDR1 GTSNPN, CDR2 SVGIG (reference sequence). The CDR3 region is CAWSRRGGQPQHF. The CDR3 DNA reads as TGTGCCTGGAGTCGGAGGGGTGGGCAGCCCCAGCATTTT.

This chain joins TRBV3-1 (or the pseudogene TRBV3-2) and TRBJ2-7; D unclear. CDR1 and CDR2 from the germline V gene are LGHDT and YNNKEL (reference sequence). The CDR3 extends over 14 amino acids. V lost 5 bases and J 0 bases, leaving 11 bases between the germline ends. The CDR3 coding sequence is TGTGCCAGCAGCTTCTCTGGCAGCTCCTACGAGCAGTACTTC. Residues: CASSFSGSSYEQYF.

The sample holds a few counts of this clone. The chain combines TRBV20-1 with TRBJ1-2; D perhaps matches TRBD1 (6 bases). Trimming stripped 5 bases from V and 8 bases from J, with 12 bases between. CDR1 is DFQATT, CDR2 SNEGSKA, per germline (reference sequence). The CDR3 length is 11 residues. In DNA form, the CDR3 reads TGCAGTGCTTTCACAGGGCCCGGCTACACCTTC. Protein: CSAFTGPGYTF.

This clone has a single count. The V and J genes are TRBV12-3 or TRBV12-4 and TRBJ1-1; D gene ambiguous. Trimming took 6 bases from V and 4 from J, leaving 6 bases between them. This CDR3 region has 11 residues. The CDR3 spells CASSGVTEAFF. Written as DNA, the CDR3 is TGTGCCAGCAGCGGGGTCACTGAAGCTTTCTTT.

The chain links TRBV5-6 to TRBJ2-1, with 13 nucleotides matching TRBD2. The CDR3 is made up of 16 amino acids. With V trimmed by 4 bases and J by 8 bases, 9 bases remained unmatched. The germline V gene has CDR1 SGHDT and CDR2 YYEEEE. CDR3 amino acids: CASSPPGLAGSYEQFF. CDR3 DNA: TGTGCCAGCAGCCCTCCGGGACTAGCGGGGTCTTATGAGCAGTTCTTC.

The CDR3 region is CANFLRTGGKRDEKLFF. The CDR3 nucleotides are TGTGCCAACTTCCTCCGGACAGGGGGGAAACGGGATGAAAAACTGTTTTTT. This sequence joins TRBV6-7 and TRBJ1-4; 10 bases agree with TRBD1. TRBV6-7 is assigned to the ORF class and has an uncertain function. V lost 10 bases and J lost 6; bases outside the gene matches: 17. The length of the CDR3 is 17 residues.

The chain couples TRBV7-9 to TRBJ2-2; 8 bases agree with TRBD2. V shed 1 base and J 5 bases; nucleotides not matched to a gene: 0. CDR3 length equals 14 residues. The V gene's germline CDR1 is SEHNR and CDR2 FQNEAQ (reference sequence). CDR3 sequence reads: CASSLVAGTGELFF. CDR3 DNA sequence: TGTGCCAGCAGCTTAGTAGCGGGGACCGGGGAGCTGTTTTTT.